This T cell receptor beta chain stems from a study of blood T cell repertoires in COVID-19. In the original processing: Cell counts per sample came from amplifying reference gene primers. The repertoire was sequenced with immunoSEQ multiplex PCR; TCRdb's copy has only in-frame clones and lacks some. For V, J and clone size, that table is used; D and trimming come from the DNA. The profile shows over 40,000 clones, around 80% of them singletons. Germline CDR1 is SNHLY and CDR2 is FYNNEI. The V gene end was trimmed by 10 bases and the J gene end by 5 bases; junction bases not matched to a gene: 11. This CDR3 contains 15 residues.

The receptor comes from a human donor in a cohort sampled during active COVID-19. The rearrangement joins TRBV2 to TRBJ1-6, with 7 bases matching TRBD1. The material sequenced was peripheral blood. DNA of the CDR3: TGTGCCATCCAGTTTGGGGGACAGCATAATTCACCCCTCCACTTT. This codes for CAIQFGGQHNSPLHF. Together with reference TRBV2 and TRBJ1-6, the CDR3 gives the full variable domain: EPEVTQTPSHQVTQMGQEVILRCVPISNHLYFYWYRQILGQKVEFLVSFYNNEISEKSEIFDDQFSVERPDGSNFTLKIRSTKLEDSAMYFCAIQFGGQHNSPLHFGNGTRLTVT.